The 21 T cell receptor beta chains below all came from one sample that was sequenced in a study of healthy donors' naive CD4 and CD8 T cells. Starting from 450 to 550 ng of total RNA, TCR libraries were made with linear amplification. TCRdb re-analysed the reads in MiXCR, keeping a single row per CDR3 protein. The sample consists of about 200,000 distinct CDR3 sequences, over 60% of them appearing once. Sequencing was carried out using naive CD4+ and CD8+ T cells sorted from blood, pooled from several donors. These receptors originate from a pool of human donors in good health; the sample pools cells from several healthy donors.

V is TRBV24-1 and J is TRBJ2-2; either TRBD1 or TRBD2 may supply D (5 bases each). CDR3 length equals 15 residues. Germline assignment: CDR1 KGHDR and CDR2 SFDVKD. V was shortened by 4 bases and J by 7 bases, with 15 bases between the two germline ends. The CDR3 coding sequence is TGTGCCACCAGTGAGTGGGACCCGGCGGGCGGGGAGCTGTTTTTT. It is translated as CATSEWDPAGGELFF.

Comment on this clonotype: Compared with germline, one end of the junction differs, possibly owing to a read error. This rearrangement joins TRBV11-2 to TRBJ2-7; D may be TRBD1 (5 bases). The CDR3 is made up of 16 amino acids. Germline CDR1 and CDR2: SGHAT and FQNNGV. This chain's CDR3 is CVSSLIARGVGYEQYF. The CDR3 coding sequence is TGTGTCAGCAGCTTGATCGCTAGGGGCGTCGGATACGAGCAGTACTTC. Looking up the rest from reference TRBV11-2 and TRBJ2-7 gives the full variable domain: EAGVAQSPRYKIIEKRQSVAFWCNPISGHATLYWYQQILGQGPKLLIQFQNNGVVDDSQLPKDRFSAERLKGVDSTLKIQPAKLEDSAVYLCVSSLIARGVGYEQYFGPGTRLTVT.

V usage is TRBV5-1 and J usage is TRBJ2-1, with D tentatively TRBD1 (6 bases). V was clipped by 4 bases and J by 2 bases, with 16 bases between them. The germline V gene encodes CDR1 SGHRS and CDR2 YFSETQ. The CDR3 loop spans 16 amino acids. The CDR3 sequence is CASSISGQSPYNEQFF. In nucleotides, the CDR3 is TGCGCCAGCAGCATTTCTGGACAGTCTCCCTACAATGAGCAGTTCTTC.

The gene calls are TRBV15 and TRBJ2-1; D remains ambiguous. Trimming removed 5 bases at V and 5 bases at J, with 13 bases between. CDR3 length: 14 amino acids. Germline V gene sequence: CDR1 LNHNV, CDR2 YYDKDF (reference sequence). DNA of the CDR3: TGTGCCACCAGCCGACTTGGGAACGACAATGAGCAGTTCTTC. Translated, it gives CATSRLGNDNEQFF.

The chain has TRBV10-3 and TRBJ1-2; tentatively, D is TRBD1 (5 bases). Germline loops: CDR1 ENHRY, CDR2 SYGVKD. Trimming removed 3 bases from V and 5 bases from J, with 10 bases in between. This CDR3 contains 13 residues. This CDR3 is CAISEGASYGYTF. The CDR3 region has the DNA TGTGCCATCAGTGAAGGGGCCTCTTATGGCTACACCTTC.

The gene calls are TRBV5-1 and TRBJ2-1; the match to TRBD2 covers 7 bases. The CDR3 runs 16 residues. CDR1 SGHRS and CDR2 YFSETQ come from the germline V gene. J lost 8 bases, V lost 5 bases, and 16 bases had no gene match. CDR3: CASRGLRREYSDEQFF. The CDR3 region has the DNA TGCGCCAGCAGGGGCTTGAGGCGGGAGTATTCCGATGAGCAGTTCTTC.

The rearrangement links TRBV27 to TRBJ2-3; 9 bases are shared with TRBD1. Germline V CDR1 and CDR2: MNHEY, SMNVEV (reference sequence). The CDR3 spans 15 residues. V dropped 5 bases and J dropped 3; count of bases not matched to a gene: 6. The CDR3 sequence: CASSMIDRGTDTQYF. The CDR3 DNA follows: TGTGCCAGCAGTATGATCGACAGGGGGACAGATACGCAGTATTTT.

This clonotype has just one count. The J gene is TRBJ1-2, the V gene TRBV29-1; no clear D. The germline V and J ends were trimmed by 1 base and 8 bases, with 8 bases remaining between them. Germline lookup yields CDR1 SQVTM and CDR2 ANQGSEA. The CDR3 has 11 residues. CDR3: CSVEARGGYTF. The CDR3 DNA sequence: TGCAGCGTTGAAGCCCGAGGGGGCTACACCTTC. Supplemented by reference TRBV29-1 and TRBJ1-2, the full variable domain reads SAVISQKPSRDICQRGTSLTIQCQVDSQVTMMFWYRQQPGQSLTLIATANQGSEATYESGFVIDKFPISRPNLTFSTLTVSNMSPEDSSIYLCSVEARGGYTFGSGTRLTVV.

The chain couples TRBV29-1 to TRBJ1-5; D call uncertain. The CDR3 is 12 amino acids. The germline CDR1 and CDR2 sequences are SQVTM and ANQGSEA. The V gene lost 2 bases and the J gene lost 6 bases, with 8 bases spanning the gap. DNA for the CDR3: TGCAGCGTTGAATTCGCTGGTCAGCCCCAGCATTTT. Translated, it gives CSVEFAGQPQHF.

This chain links TRBV30 with TRBJ2-7, with D unresolved. Looked up from germline, CDR1 is GTSNPN and CDR2 is SVGIG (reference sequence). CDR3 size: 12 residues. Trimming cost V 2 bases and J 2 bases, with 7 bases left between them. This CDR3 is CAWSKGPYEQYF. The CDR3 DNA sequence: TGTGCCTGGAGTAAGGGTCCCTACGAGCAGTACTTC.

Only one count was recorded for this clonotype. This sequence joins TRBV6-6 and TRBJ2-3; D might be TRBD1 or TRBD2, each matching 5 bases. Trimming cost V 6 bases and J 0 bases, with 13 bases left between them. CDR1 is MNHNY and CDR2 is SVGAGI in the germline V gene (reference sequence). This CDR3 contains 15 residues. CDR3 loop: CASSSGTASTDTQYF. The DNA of the CDR3 is TGTGCCAGCAGCTCTGGGACGGCTAGCACAGATACGCAGTATTTT.

V and J are TRBV15 and TRBJ2-1; possibly TRBD2 for D (6 bases). V was cut by 2 bases and J by 6 bases, with 8 bases left in between. The CDR3 has 13 amino acids. Germline V gives CDR1 LNHNV, CDR2 YYDKDF (reference sequence). CDR3 protein: CATSRLSGNEQFF. The CDR3 DNA is TGTGCCACCAGCAGACTTAGCGGCAATGAGCAGTTCTTC.

This chain uses TRBV29-1 with TRBJ2-7; the match to TRBD2 covers 8 bases. Per germline, CDR1 SQVTM and CDR2 ANQGSEA. V shed 1 base and J 6 bases; nucleotides not matched to a gene: 11. This CDR3 is built from 15 residues. CDR3: CSVEVGRAISREQYF. The CDR3 DNA follows: TGCAGCGTTGAAGTCGGGAGGGCCATCTCTCGCGAGCAGTACTTC.

This sequence joins TRBV19 and TRBJ2-1, with D uncertain. V lost 6 bases and J lost 0, with 6 bases in between. CDR1 is LNHDA, CDR2 SQIVND, per germline (reference sequence). CDR3 length equals 13 residues. This CDR3 is CASRGPSYNEQFF. The CDR3 DNA reads as TGTGCCAGTAGAGGGCCCTCCTACAATGAGCAGTTCTTC.

This clonotype was seen more than once but under ten times. J is TRBJ1-2 and V is TRBV29-1; D remains unclear. V lost 0 bases to trimming and J lost 7 bases, with 15 bases between them. The CDR3 is made up of 14 amino acids. The germline V gene encodes CDR1 SQVTM and CDR2 ANQGSEA. The DNA for the CDR3 is TGCAGCGTTGAAGATCCAATAGTAGGTTCTGGCTACACCTTC. Its protein product is CSVEDPIVGSGYTF.

The chain has TRBV29-1 and TRBJ2-1; a weak D match, TRBD1 (5 bases). The CDR3 runs to 14 residues. V dropped 1 base and J dropped 4 bases, with 11 bases sitting between them. CDR1 SQVTM and CDR2 ANQGSEA come from the germline V gene. The CDR3 region has the DNA TGCAGCGTTGAAGGCAGGGCGGAATACAATGAGCAGTTCTTC. Residues: CSVEGRAEYNEQFF.

The chain combines TRBV6-5 with TRBJ2-3, with 8 bases aligning to TRBD1. The germline CDR1 and CDR2 sequences are MNHEY and SVGAGI. The length of the CDR3 is 15 residues. V lost 7 bases to trimming and J lost 2 bases; unmatched junction nucleotides: 8. The CDR3 DNA sequence: TGTGCCAGCAACAAAGACAGGGGCCTCACAGATACGCAGTATTTT. Its translation is CASNKDRGLTDTQYF.

The chain has TRBV19 and TRBJ2-7; D perhaps matches TRBD1 (6 bases). CDR3 size: 13 residues. Germline V gene sequence: CDR1 LNHDA, CDR2 SQIVND (reference sequence). V was clipped by 3 bases and J by 7 bases, with 13 bases between them. The CDR3 region is CASSISGQVEQYF. As DNA, the CDR3 is TGTGCCAGTAGTATCTCGGGACAAGTTGAGCAGTACTTC. The full variable domain, with the rest looked up from reference TRBV19 and TRBJ2-7, is DGGITQSPKYLFRKEGQNVTLSCEQNLNHDAMYWYRQDPGQGLRLIYYSQIVNDFQKGDIAEGYSVSREKKESFPLTVTSAQKNPTAFYLCASSISGQVEQYFGPGTRLTVT.

This rearrangement joins TRBV6-5 to TRBJ2-7; possibly TRBD2 for D (6 bases). Germline assignment: CDR1 MNHEY and CDR2 SVGAGI. The ends were cut back, 6 bases at V and 5 bases at J, with 11 bases in the middle. CDR3 length: 12 residues. The CDR3 coding sequence is TGTGCCAGCAGCCAGACTAGACACGAGCAGTACTTC. Its translation: CASSQTRHEQYF.

There are a few counts of this clonotype. The V and J genes are TRBV29-1 and TRBJ2-7; 7 positions agree with TRBD1. The CDR3 is 12 residues long. With V trimmed by 6 bases and J by 2 bases, 4 bases remained unmatched. Germline CDR1 is SQVTM and CDR2 is ANQGSEA. CDR3 amino acids: CSVRTGAYEQYF. The CDR3, as DNA: TGCAGCGTGAGAACAGGGGCCTACGAGCAGTACTTC.

This sequence joins TRBV6-5 and TRBJ2-7; D perhaps matches TRBD2 (6 bases). This CDR3 contains 12 residues. V shed 3 bases and J shed 6 bases, with 9 bases lying between them. Germline V gene lookup returns CDR1 MNHEY and CDR2 SVGAGI. The CDR3 sequence is CASSYRGSEQYF. In DNA, the CDR3 is TGTGCCAGCAGTTATCGGGGGTCCGAGCAGTACTTC.